This T cell receptor (beta chain) was identified during a study of human versus mouse CDR3 diversity and MHC coevolution. Method: immunoSEQ multiplex PCR; TCRdb's copy keeps in-frame clones and lacks some. The table has some 80,000 clones, just under 95% seen once; the top ten hold roughly 0.16%. Germline loops: CDR1 SEHNR, CDR2 FQNEAQ (reference sequence). The CDR3 is made up of 15 amino acids. V was pared by 5 bases and J by 5 bases, with 11 bases of the junction left unmatched. Study observations and caveats: Over 5 MHC II alleles selected the human T cells. Compared with mice, human CDR3s carried more deletions and insertions on average.

With respect to this clone: Its target is unknown.

The sequence came from a person between 25 and 70 years old in good health. The chain links TRBV7-9 to TRBJ1-1, with TRBD1 matching 7 bases. Sequencing was done on a sample of naive CD4+ T cells from blood. The sample's subset: CD45RO-negative CD62L-positive naive CD4 T cells. Here the CDR3 reads CASSPMAGGVTEAFF. In DNA form, the CDR3 reads TGTGCCAGCAGCCCCATGGCAGGGGGAGTAACTGAAGCTTTCTTT.